This T cell receptor beta chain came from a study of blood T cell repertoires in COVID-19. Some clones are missing from TCRdb's copy, which holds only in-frame ones; the method was immunoSEQ multiplex PCR. The sample lists around 190,000 clones, around 76% occurring once. The CDR3 covers 15 residues. Germline trimming cut 6 bases from V and 8 bases from J; bases unmatched to any gene: 7. Germline values: CDR1 MGHRA, CDR2 YSYEKL. The sample comprised PBMCs or T cells enriched from blood (not recorded which). The clonotype comes from a woman aged 45 to 65 with acute COVID-19. This chain connects TRBV4-1 to TRBJ1-6; 10 bases match TRBD1. DNA of the CDR3: TGCGCCAGCAGGGGGATGGGACAGGGGTATTCACCCCTCCACTTT. Protein: CASRGMGQGYSPLHF.